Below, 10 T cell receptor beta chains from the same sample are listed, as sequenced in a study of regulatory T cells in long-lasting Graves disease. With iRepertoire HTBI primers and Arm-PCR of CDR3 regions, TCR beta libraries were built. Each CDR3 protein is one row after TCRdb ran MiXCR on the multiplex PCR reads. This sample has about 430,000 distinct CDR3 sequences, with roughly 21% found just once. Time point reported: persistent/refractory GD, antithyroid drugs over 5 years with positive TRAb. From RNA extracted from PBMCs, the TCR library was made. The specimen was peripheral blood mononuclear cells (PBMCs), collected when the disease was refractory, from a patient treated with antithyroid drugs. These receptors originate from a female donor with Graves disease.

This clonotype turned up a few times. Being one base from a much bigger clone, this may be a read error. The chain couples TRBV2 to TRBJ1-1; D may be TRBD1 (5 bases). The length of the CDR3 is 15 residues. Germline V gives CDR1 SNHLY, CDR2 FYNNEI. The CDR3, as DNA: TGTGCCGGCAGTGAAGCGCTTCAGGGCGCGGCTGAAGCTTTCTTT. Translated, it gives CAGSEALQGAAEAFF.

The CDR3 bases are TGTGCCAGCAAACCTTCTCCGGGACGGATATTCACAGATACGCAGTATTTT. Its translation is CASKPSPGRIFTDTQYF. The chain uses TRBV28 and TRBJ2-3; D possibly uses TRBD1 or TRBD2 (5 bases each). Germline lookup yields CDR1 MDHEN and CDR2 SYDVKM. The V and J ends lost 7 bases and 2 bases respectively, with 22 bases between them. The CDR3 length is 17 residues.

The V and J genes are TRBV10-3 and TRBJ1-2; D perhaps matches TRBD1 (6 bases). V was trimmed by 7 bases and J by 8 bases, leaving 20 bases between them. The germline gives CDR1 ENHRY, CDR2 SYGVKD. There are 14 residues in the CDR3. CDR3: CAITQTGGIQGYTF. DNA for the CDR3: TGTGCCATCACCCAGACAGGAGGCATTCAAGGCTACACCTTC.

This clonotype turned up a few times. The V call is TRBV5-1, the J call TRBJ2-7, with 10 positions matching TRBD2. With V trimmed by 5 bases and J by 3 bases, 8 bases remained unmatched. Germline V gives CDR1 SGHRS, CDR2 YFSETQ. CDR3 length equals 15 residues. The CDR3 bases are TGCGCCAGCAGACCTACTAGCGGGGAGTTCTACGAGCAGTACTTC. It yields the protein CASRPTSGEFYEQYF.

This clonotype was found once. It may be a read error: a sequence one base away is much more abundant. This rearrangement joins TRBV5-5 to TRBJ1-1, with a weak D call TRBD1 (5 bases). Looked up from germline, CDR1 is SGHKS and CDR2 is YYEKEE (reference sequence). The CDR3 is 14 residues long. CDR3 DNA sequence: TGTGCCAGCAGCTTGGAAACGGGGGGTACTGAAGATTTCTTT. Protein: CASSLETGGTEDFF.

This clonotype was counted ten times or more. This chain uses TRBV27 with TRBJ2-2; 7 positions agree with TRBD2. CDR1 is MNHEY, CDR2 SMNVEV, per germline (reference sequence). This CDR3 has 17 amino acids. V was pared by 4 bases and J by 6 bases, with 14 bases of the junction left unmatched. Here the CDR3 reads CASSSEGGRLRAGELFF. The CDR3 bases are TGTGCCAGCAGTTCCGAGGGAGGGAGGTTGCGTGCCGGGGAGCTGTTTTTT.

CDR3 sequence reads: CAWSSRGNTGELFF. CDR3 nucleotide sequence: TGTGCCTGGAGTTCGCGGGGGAACACCGGGGAGCTGTTTTTT. The chain carries TRBV30 and TRBJ2-2; maybe TRBD2 (6 bases). CDR1 and CDR2 (germline): GTSNPN, SVGIG (reference sequence). The ends were cut back, 2 bases at V and 1 base at J, with 8 bases in the middle. The CDR3 is 14 amino acids.

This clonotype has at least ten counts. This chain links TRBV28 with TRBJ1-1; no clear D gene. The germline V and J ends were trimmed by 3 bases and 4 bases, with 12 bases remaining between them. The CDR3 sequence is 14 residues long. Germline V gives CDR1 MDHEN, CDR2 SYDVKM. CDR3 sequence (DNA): TGTGCCAGCAGTTTCGCCTTACGGGGCACTGAAGCTTTCTTT. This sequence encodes CASSFALRGTEAFF.

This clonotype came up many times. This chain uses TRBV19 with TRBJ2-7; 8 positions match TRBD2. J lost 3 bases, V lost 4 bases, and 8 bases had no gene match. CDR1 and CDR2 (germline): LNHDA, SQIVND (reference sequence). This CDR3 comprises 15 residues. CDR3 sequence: CASSNPLAGNYEQYF. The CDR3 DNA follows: TGTGCCAGTAGTAACCCTCTAGCGGGTAACTACGAGCAGTACTTC.

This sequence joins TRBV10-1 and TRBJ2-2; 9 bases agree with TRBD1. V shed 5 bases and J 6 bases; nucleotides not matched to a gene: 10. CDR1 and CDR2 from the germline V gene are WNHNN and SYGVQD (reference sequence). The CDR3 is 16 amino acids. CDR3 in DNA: TGCGCCAGCAGTAAAGCCGGGACAGGGTTCCCCGGGGAGCTGTTTTTT. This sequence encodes CASSKAGTGFPGELFF.